Below are 22 T cell receptor beta chains sequenced from a single sample in a study of neurological immune-mediated disorders. In TCRdb, the 5' RACE reads were re-called with MiXCR into one record per CDR3 protein. In the table there are some 76,000 distinct CDR3 sequences, roughly 3% of which are singletons. What was sequenced was PBMCs. These receptors were taken from a woman aged 45-60 years with multiple sclerosis.

This clonotype was seen only a few times. The chain has TRBV6-1 and TRBJ2-6; 10 positions agree with TRBD2. The V gene's germline CDR1 is MNHNS and CDR2 SASEGT. V shed 6 bases and J 1 base; nucleotides not matched to a gene: 15. This CDR3 contains 20 residues. The CDR3 bases are TGTGCCAGCAGCCGCCCGGGACTAGCGCCCCGAGGGTCTGGGGCCAACGTCCTGACTTTC. As protein: CASSRPGLAPRGSGANVLTF.

This clonotype was seen many times. J is TRBJ1-1 and V is TRBV29-1; TRBD1 matches at 12 bases. CDR1 and CDR2 (germline): SQVTM, ANQGSEA. V lost 6 bases and J lost 5; bases outside the gene matches: 4. CDR3 length equals 13 residues. CDR3 in DNA: TGCAGCGTGGGACAGGGGGCTGGGACTGAAGCTTTCTTT. Encoded protein: CSVGQGAGTEAFF.

This clonotype was detected many times. The V gene is TRBV5-1, the J gene TRBJ2-5; D is tentatively TRBD1 or TRBD2 (5 bases each). Looked up from germline, CDR1 is SGHRS and CDR2 is YFSETQ. V gave up 1 base and J gave up 5 bases, with 12 bases separating them. The CDR3 spans 14 residues. The CDR3 loop is CASSLLEGLETQYF. CDR3 in DNA: TGCGCCAGCAGCTTGTTAGAGGGGCTCGAGACCCAGTACTTC.

This clonotype was counted many times. This chain connects TRBV6-5 to TRBJ2-7, with unresolved D. The CDR3 contains 13 residues. Trimming removed 2 bases at V and 2 bases at J, with 7 bases between. In germline, CDR1 is MNHEY, CDR2 SVGAGI. The CDR3 reads CASSYGSPYEQYF. CDR3 in DNA: TGTGCCAGCAGTTACGGCAGCCCCTACGAGCAGTACTTC.

Points on this clonotype: A read error may explain this, as a much larger clone is one base away. The chain combines TRBV20-1 with TRBJ2-1; D call uncertain. Germline loops: CDR1 DFQATT, CDR2 SNEGSKA (reference sequence). Deletions cut 4 bases from V and 3 bases from J, with 13 bases between. This CDR3 spans 14 amino acids. CDR3 in amino acids: CSAMLSNHYNEQFF. DNA for the CDR3: TGCAGTGCTATGTTGAGTAACCACTACAATGAGCAGTTCTTC.

This clonotype has at least ten counts. The V call is TRBV13, the J call TRBJ2-2, with D possibly TRBD1 on 6 matching bases. Trimming pared 6 bases from V and 2 bases from J, leaving 16 bases between. In germline, CDR1 is PRHDT, CDR2 FYEKMQ (reference sequence). The CDR3 runs to 16 residues. As DNA, the CDR3 is TGTGCCAGCAGAGAACGGGGACAAAAAAACACCGGGGAGCTGTTTTTT. Its protein product is CASRERGQKNTGELFF. Filled out from reference TRBV13 and TRBJ2-2, the complete variable domain reads AAGVIQSPRHLIKEKRETATLKCYPIPRHDTVYWYQQGPGQDPQFLISFYEKMQSDKGSIPDRFSAQQFSDYHSELNMSSLELGDSALYFCASRERGQKNTGELFFGEGSRLTVL.

This clonotype was seen ten or more times. The V gene is TRBV20-1, the J gene TRBJ2-5, with 7 bases matching TRBD2. CDR3 length: 15 residues. The germline V gene encodes CDR1 DFQATT and CDR2 SNEGSKA (reference sequence). After removal of 0 bases from V and 5 bases from J, the junction contained 9 bases not matched to a gene. The CDR3 coding sequence is TGCAGTGCTAGAGATTTAAGCGGGGTTTCGGAGACCCAGTACTTC. Translated: CSARDLSGVSETQYF.

This clonotype has ten or more counts. CDR3 DNA: TGCGCCAGCAGCACCGGACAGGGTGGGAATTCACCCCTCCACTTT. Residues: CASSTGQGGNSPLHF. The V and J genes are TRBV5-1 and TRBJ1-6; 8 bases map to TRBD1. This CDR3 is built from 15 residues. V lost 4 bases to trimming and J lost 7 bases; unmatched junction nucleotides: 7. Germline lookup yields CDR1 SGHRS and CDR2 YFSETQ. The variable domain in full, with the rest retrieved from reference TRBV5-1 and TRBJ1-6, is KAGVTQTPRYLIKTRGQQVTLSCSPISGHRSVSWYQQTPGQGLQFLFEYFSETQRNKGNFPGRFSGRQFSNSRSEMNVSTLELGDSALYLCASSTGQGGNSPLHFGNGTRLTVT.

This clonotype was counted ten times or more. The chain has TRBV2 and TRBJ2-7, with 9 bases aligning to TRBD2. CDR1 and CDR2 (germline): SNHLY, FYNNEI. The V segment lost 4 bases and the J segment 1 base; nucleotides outside the gene matches: 8. This CDR3 is built from 16 residues. The CDR3 region is CASSVGSGGYSYEQYV. Written as DNA, the CDR3 is TGTGCCAGCAGTGTCGGTAGCGGGGGCTATTCCTACGAGCAGTACGTC.

This clonotype was detected ten times or more. This chain joins TRBV12-3 or TRBV12-4 and TRBJ1-3; D uncertain. This CDR3 comprises 14 residues. Trimming took 2 bases from V and 2 from J, leaving 7 bases between them. The CDR3, as DNA: TGTGCCAGCAGTTTACTGGCAGCTGGAAACACCATATATTTT. Translation gives CASSLLAAGNTIYF.

This clonotype was counted a few times. With a much larger clone just one base away, this may be a read error. This chain's CDR3 is CASSLSGNQPQNF. DNA of the CDR3: TGTGCCAGCAGCTTATCGGGCAATCAGCCCCAGAATTTT. The V call is TRBV7-2, the J call TRBJ1-5; no clear D. The CDR3 extends over 13 amino acids. Germline CDR1 and CDR2: SGHTA and FQGNSA. Full variable domain (outside the CDR3, taken from reference TRBV7-2 and TRBJ1-5): GAGVSQSPSNKVTEKGKDVELRCDPISGHTALYWYRQSLGQGLEFLIYFQGNSAPDKSGLPSDRFSAERTGGSVSTLTIQRTQQEDSAVYLCASSLSGNQPQNFGDGTRLSIL.

This clonotype has at least ten counts. The V gene is TRBV5-1, the J gene TRBJ2-7; 7 nucleotides agree with TRBD2. The CDR3 is 14 amino acids. Germline CDR1 is SGHRS and CDR2 is YFSETQ. V was pared by 0 bases and J by 3 bases, with 3 bases of the junction left unmatched. CDR3 loop: CASSLAGGYYEQYF. DNA of the CDR3: TGCGCCAGCAGCTTGGCCGGGGGGTACTACGAGCAGTACTTC.

This clonotype came up many times. The chain combines TRBV20-1 with TRBJ1-2; 7 bases map to TRBD1. Trimming removed 0 bases from V and 11 bases from J; junction bases left unmatched: 9. This CDR3 is built from 13 residues. CDR1 is DFQATT and CDR2 is SNEGSKA in the germline V gene (reference sequence). The CDR3 DNA sequence: TGCAGTGCTAGAGATCCGGGACAGTCTCCTTACACCTTC. This sequence encodes CSARDPGQSPYTF.

This clonotype was seen repeatedly, ten times or more. This sequence joins TRBV5-4 and TRBJ2-3, with D possibly matching TRBD1 (5 bases). The ends were cut back, 4 bases at V and 2 bases at J, with 14 bases in the middle. The CDR3 length is 15 residues. CDR1 SGHNT and CDR2 YYREEE come from the germline V gene (reference sequence). CDR3 coding DNA: TGTGCCAGCAGCGTGACAGCTCAATACACAGATACGCAGTATTTT. It translates to CASSVTAQYTDTQYF. The complete variable domain, with remaining parts taken from reference TRBV5-4 and TRBJ2-3, reads ETGVTQSPTHLIKTRGQQVTLRCSSQSGHNTVSWYQQALGQGPQFIFQYYREEENGRGNFPPRFSGLQFPNYSSELNVNALELDDSALYLCASSVTAQYTDTQYFGPGTRLTVL.

In this sample, this clonotype turned up many times. V usage is TRBV20-1 and J usage is TRBJ2-7; D possibly matches TRBD1 or TRBD2 (5 bases each). V was pared by 2 bases and J by 4 bases, with 12 bases between. The CDR3 covers 13 residues. Germline V gene data show CDR1 as DFQATT and CDR2 as SNEGSKA (reference sequence). CDR3 in DNA: TGCAGTGCTAGACGCTCCGGGACGTACGAGCAGTACGTC. This codes for CSARRSGTYEQYV.

At least ten counts were recorded for this clonotype. The chain joins TRBV12-3 or TRBV12-4 to TRBJ2-5; D is ambiguous. The CDR3 totals 15 residues. Trimming stripped 0 bases from V and 2 bases from J, with 10 bases between. The CDR3 protein is CASSLALGVQETQYF. The CDR3 region has the DNA TGTGCCAGCAGTTTAGCGCTGGGCGTACAAGAGACCCAGTACTTC.

This clonotype came up many times. This rearrangement joins TRBV28 to TRBJ1-5, with D unclear. V dropped 3 bases and J dropped 6 bases, with 6 bases sitting between them. The germline V gene encodes CDR1 MDHEN and CDR2 SYDVKM. This CDR3 contains 12 residues. CDR3 DNA: TGTGCCAGCAGTTTGGCTGGTCAGCCCCAGCATTTT. Amino acid sequence: CASSLAGQPQHF. The full variable domain, its missing parts supplied by reference TRBV28 and TRBJ1-5, is DVKVTQSSRYLVKRTGEKVFLECVQDMDHENMFWYRQDPGLGLRLIYFSYDVKMKEKGDIPEGYSVSREKKERFSLILESASTNQTSMYLCASSLAGQPQHFGDGTRLSIL.

Ten or more counts support this clonotype. CDR3 DNA: TGTGCCAGCAGCTCTTTGGCCGGCACAGATACGCAGTATTTT. Translated: CASSSLAGTDTQYF. This rearrangement joins TRBV7-2 to TRBJ2-3; no clear D gene. Germline loops: CDR1 SGHTA, CDR2 FQGNSA. The CDR3 runs to 14 residues. V was pared by 4 bases and J by 1 base, with 9 bases between.

This clonotype occurred many times. V gene TRBV20-1 combines with J gene TRBJ2-7, with TRBD2 matching 10 bases. V lost 5 bases and J lost 6; bases outside the gene matches: 7. The germline gives CDR1 DFQATT, CDR2 SNEGSKA (reference sequence). The CDR3 is 13 amino acids. The CDR3 region is CSAGLAGAPEQYF. CDR3 DNA: TGCAGTGCTGGGCTAGCGGGAGCGCCCGAGCAGTACTTC.

This clonotype has a handful of counts. This chain uses TRBV7-2 with TRBJ1-4, with a tentative D call TRBD1 (6 bases). Per germline, CDR1 SGHTA and CDR2 FQGNSA. The V and J ends lost 6 bases and 8 bases respectively, with 16 bases between them. This CDR3 has 14 amino acids. CDR3 region: CASSLQGTGEKLFF. The CDR3 DNA is TGTGCCAGCAGTTTACAGGGAACCGGGGAAAAACTGTTTTTT.

This clonotype was picked up many times. V and J are TRBV5-1 and TRBJ2-2; 10 bases map to TRBD2. CDR3 length equals 16 residues. Germline V gene data show CDR1 as SGHRS and CDR2 as YFSETQ. Trimming took 4 bases from V and 1 from J; bases not matched to a gene: 4. The CDR3 spells CASSQIAGGNTGELFF. The CDR3 DNA is TGCGCCAGCAGCCAAATAGCGGGGGGGAACACCGGGGAGCTGTTTTTT.

This clonotype was seen many times. The chain couples TRBV5-1 to TRBJ1-3, with D maybe TRBD1 (6 bases). Germline loops: CDR1 SGHRS, CDR2 YFSETQ. There are 15 residues in the CDR3. With 0 bases removed from V and 3 bases from J, the gap between germline ends came to 10 bases. The CDR3 DNA reads TGCGCCAGCAGCTTGGCGGCAGGGGTTGGAAACACCATATATTTT. Protein product: CASSLAAGVGNTIYF.